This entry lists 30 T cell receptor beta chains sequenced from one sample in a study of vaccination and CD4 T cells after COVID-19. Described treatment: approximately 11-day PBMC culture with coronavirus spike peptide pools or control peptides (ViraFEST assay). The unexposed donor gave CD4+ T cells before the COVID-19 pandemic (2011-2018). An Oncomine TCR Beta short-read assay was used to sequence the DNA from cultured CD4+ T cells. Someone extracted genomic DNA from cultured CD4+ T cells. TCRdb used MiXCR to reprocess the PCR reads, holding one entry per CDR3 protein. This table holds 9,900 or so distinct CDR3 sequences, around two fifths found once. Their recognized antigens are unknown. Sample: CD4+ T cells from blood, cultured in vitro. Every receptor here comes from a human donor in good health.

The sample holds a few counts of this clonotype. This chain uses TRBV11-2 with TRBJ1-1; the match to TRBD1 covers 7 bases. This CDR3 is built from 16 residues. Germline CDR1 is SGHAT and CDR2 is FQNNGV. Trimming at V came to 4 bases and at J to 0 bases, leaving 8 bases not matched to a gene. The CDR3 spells CASSSLRGPMNTEAFF. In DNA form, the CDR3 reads TGTGCCAGCAGCTCACTAAGGGGGCCAATGAACACTGAAGCTTTCTTT.

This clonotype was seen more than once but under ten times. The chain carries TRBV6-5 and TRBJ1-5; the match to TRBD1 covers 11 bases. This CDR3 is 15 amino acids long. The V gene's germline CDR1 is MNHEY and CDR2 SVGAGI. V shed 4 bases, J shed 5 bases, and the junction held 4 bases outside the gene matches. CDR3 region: CASSWTGGLDQPQHF. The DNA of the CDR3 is TGTGCCAGCAGTTGGACAGGGGGCCTCGATCAGCCCCAGCATTTT.

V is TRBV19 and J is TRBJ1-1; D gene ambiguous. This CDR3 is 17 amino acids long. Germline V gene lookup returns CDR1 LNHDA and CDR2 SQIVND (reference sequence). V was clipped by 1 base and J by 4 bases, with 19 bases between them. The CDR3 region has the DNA TGTGCCAGTAGTATAGCGGCAGGACGCCCGAGGATCACTGAAGCTTTCTTT. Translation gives CASSIAAGRPRITEAFF.

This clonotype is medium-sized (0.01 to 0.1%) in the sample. The DNA for the CDR3 is TGTGCCACGGACTCCGGGACAGGGGTCTACGAGCAGTACTTC. Its translation is CATDSGTGVYEQYF. The chain couples TRBV10-3 to TRBJ2-7; 10 bases line up with TRBD1. V trimming: 10 bases; J trimming: 3 bases; junction bases outside the gene matches: 9. The CDR3 length is 14 residues. The germline gives CDR1 ENHRY, CDR2 SYGVKD.

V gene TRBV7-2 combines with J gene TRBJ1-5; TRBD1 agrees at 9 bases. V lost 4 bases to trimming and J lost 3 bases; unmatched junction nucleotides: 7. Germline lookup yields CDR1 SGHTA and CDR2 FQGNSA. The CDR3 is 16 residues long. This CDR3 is CASSSRGDRVNQPQHF. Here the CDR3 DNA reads TGTGCCAGCAGCTCAAGGGGGGACAGGGTCAATCAGCCCCAGCATTTT.

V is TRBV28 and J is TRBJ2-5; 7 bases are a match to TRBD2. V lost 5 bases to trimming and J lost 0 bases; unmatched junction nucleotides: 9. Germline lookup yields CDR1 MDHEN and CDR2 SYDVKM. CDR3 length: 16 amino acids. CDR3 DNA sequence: TGTGCCAGCAGTCTTGGTTTGGGAGGGAACCAAGAGACCCAGTACTTC. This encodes CASSLGLGGNQETQYF.

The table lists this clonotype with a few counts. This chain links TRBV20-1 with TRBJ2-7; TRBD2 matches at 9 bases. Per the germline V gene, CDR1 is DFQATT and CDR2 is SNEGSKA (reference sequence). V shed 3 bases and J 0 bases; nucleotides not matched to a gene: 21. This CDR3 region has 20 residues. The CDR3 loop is CSASNLGLREGLRSSYEQYF. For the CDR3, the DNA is TGCAGTGCTAGTAACCTCGGCTTGCGGGAGGGCTTGAGATCCTCCTACGAGCAGTACTTC.

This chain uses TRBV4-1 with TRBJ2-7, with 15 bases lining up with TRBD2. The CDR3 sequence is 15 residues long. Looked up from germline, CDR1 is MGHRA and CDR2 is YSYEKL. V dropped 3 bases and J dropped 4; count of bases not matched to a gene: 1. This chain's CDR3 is CASSHGLAGGYEQYF. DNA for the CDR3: TGCGCCAGCAGCCACGGACTAGCGGGAGGGTACGAGCAGTACTTC.

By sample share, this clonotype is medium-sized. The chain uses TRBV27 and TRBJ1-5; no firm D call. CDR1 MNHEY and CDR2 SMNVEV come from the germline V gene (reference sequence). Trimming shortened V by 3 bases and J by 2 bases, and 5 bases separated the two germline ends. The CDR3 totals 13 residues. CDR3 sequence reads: CASSLRGNQPQHF. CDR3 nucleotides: TGTGCCAGCAGTTTGCGTGGCAATCAGCCCCAGCATTTT.

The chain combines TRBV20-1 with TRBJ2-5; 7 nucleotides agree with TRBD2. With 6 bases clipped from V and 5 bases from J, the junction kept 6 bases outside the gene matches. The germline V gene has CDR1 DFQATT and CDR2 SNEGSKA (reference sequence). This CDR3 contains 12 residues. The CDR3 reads CSAILAKETQYF. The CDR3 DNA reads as TGCAGTGCCATACTAGCGAAGGAGACCCAGTACTTC.

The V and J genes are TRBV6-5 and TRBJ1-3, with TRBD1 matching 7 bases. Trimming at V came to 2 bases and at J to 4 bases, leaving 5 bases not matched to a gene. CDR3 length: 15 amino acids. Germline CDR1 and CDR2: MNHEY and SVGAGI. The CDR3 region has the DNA TGTGCCAGCAGTTACGCGACAGGGTCGGGAAACACCATATATTTT. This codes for CASSYATGSGNTIYF.

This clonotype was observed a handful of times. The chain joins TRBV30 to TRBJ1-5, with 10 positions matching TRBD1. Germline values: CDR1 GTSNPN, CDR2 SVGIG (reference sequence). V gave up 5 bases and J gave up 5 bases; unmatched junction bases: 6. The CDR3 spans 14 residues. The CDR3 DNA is TGTGCCTGGGAGGGACAGGGGATCGATCAGCCCCAGCATTTT. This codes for CAWEGQGIDQPQHF.

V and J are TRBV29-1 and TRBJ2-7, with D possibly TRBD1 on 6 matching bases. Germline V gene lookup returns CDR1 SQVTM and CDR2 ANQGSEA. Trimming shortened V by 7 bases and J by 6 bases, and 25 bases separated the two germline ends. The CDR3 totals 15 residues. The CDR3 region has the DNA TGCAGCGCCCAAATGGCAGGGGTGATGTCTGCCGAGCAGTACTTC. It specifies CSAQMAGVMSAEQYF.

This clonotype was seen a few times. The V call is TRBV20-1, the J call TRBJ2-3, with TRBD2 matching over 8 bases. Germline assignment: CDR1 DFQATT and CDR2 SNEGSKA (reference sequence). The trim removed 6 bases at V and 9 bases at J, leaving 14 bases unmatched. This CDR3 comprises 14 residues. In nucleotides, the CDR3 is TGCAGTGCCCCTTTCGTAGCGGGATCGGGGACGCAGTATTTT. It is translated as CSAPFVAGSGTQYF.

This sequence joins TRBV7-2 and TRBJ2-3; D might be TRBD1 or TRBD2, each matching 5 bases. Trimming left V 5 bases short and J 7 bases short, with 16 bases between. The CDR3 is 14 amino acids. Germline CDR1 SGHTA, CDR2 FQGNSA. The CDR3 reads CASSHRDQAYTQYF. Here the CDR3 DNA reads TGTGCCAGCAGCCACCGGGACCAAGCTTATACGCAGTATTTT.

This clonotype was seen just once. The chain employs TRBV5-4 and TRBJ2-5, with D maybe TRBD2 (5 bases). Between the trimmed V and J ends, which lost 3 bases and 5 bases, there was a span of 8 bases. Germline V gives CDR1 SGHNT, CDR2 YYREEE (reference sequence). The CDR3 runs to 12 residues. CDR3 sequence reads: CASSSPGETQYF. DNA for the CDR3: TGTGCCAGCAGCTCGCCGGGGGAGACCCAGTACTTC.

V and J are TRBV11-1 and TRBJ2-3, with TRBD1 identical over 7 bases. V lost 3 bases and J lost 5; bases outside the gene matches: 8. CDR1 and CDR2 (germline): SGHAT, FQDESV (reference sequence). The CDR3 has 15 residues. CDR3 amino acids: CASSLRTGGGDTQYF. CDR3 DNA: TGTGCCAGCAGCTTGAGGACAGGTGGGGGAGATACGCAGTATTTT.

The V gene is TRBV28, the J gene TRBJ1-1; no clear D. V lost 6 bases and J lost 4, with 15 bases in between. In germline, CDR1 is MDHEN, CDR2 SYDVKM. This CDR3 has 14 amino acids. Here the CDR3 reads CASSPTVRGTEAFF. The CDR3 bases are TGTGCCAGCAGCCCGACCGTCCGGGGCACTGAAGCTTTCTTT.

CDR3 DNA: TGTGCCAGCAGTTACGAGAGGGTAATGGAGACCCAGTACTTC. This gives the protein CASSYERVMETQYF. The chain carries TRBV6-5 and TRBJ2-5; a weak D match, TRBD2 (5 bases). CDR1 MNHEY and CDR2 SVGAGI come from the germline V gene. V shed 2 bases and J shed 5 bases, with 12 bases lying between them. The CDR3 spans 14 residues.

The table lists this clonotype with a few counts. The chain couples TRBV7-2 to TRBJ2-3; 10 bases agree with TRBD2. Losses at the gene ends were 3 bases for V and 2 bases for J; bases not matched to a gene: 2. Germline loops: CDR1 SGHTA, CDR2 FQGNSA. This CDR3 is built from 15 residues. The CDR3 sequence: CASSFSGRVTDTQYF. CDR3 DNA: TGTGCCAGCAGCTTCAGCGGGAGGGTCACAGATACGCAGTATTTT.

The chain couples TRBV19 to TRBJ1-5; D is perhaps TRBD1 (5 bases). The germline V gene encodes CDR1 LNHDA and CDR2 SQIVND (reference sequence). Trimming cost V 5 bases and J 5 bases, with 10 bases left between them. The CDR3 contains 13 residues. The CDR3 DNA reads TGTGCCAGTAGTGGGGGAAAGGATCAGCCCCAGCATTTT. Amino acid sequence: CASSGGKDQPQHF.

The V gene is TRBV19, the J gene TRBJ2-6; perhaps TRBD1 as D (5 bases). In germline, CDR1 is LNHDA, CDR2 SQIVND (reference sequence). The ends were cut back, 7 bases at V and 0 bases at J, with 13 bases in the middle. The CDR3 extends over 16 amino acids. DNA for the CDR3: TGTGCCAGTACCTTTTGGGGCGGCTCTGGGGCCAACGTCCTGACTTTC. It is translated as CASTFWGGSGANVLTF.

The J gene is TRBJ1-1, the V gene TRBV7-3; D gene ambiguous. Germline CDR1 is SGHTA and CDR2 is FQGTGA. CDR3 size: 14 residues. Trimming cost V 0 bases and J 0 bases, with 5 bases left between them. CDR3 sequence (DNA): TGTGCCAGCAGCTTAACGAATATGAACACTGAAGCTTTCTTT. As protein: CASSLTNMNTEAFF.

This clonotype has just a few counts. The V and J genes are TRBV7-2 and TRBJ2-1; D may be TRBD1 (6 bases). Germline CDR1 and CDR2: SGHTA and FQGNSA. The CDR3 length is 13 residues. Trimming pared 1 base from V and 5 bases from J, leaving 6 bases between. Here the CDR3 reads CASSLGQDNEQFF. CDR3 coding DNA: TGTGCCAGCAGCTTAGGACAGGACAATGAGCAGTTCTTC.

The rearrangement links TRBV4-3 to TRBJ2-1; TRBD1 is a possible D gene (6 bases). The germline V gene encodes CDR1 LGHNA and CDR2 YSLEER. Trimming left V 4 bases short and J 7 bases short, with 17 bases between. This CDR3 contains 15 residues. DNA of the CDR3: TGCGCCAGCAGCCGAACCGGGTCCCAGGGGAATGAGCAGTTCTTC. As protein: CASSRTGSQGNEQFF.

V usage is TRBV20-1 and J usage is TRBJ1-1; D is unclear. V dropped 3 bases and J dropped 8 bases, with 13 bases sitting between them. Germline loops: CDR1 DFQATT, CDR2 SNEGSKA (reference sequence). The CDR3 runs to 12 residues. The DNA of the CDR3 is TGCAGTGCTAGCCCAAATGGGAGGGAAGCTTTCTTT. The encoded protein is CSASPNGREAFF.

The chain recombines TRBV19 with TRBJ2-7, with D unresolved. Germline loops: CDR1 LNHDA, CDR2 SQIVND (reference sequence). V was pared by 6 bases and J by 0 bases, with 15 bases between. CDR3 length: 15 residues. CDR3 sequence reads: CASSEATASSYEQYF. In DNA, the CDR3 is TGTGCCAGTAGCGAAGCGACGGCGAGCTCCTACGAGCAGTACTTC.

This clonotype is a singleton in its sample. This chain's CDR3 is CASSYTPPLGEREQYF. The CDR3 DNA is TGTGCCAGCAGTTATACCCCGCCGCTAGGGGAGAGGGAGCAGTACTTC. This chain joins TRBV27 and TRBJ2-7, with D perhaps TRBD1 or TRBD2 (5 bases each). V was trimmed by 4 bases and J by 7 bases, leaving 23 bases between them. The CDR3 contains 16 residues. CDR1 is MNHEY and CDR2 is SMNVEV in the germline V gene (reference sequence).

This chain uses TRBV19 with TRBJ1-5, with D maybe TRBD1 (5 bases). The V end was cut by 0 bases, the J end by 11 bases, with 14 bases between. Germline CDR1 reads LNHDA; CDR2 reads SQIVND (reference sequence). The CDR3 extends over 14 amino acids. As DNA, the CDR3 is TGTGCCAGTAGTATAGACAGGGAGGCGTTGGCCCAGCATTTT. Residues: CASSIDREALAQHF.

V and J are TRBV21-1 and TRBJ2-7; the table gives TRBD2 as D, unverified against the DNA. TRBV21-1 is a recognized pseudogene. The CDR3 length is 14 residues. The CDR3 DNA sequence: TGTGCCAGCAGCAGCGGGAGTATTCGGTACGAGCAGTACTTC. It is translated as CASSSGSIRYEQYF.